This T cell receptor (beta chain) was obtained from a study of PD-1 blockade in classical Hodgkin lymphoma. Study outcomes and limitations: Patients newly diagnosed and complete responders had comparable baseline diversity.

Sequenced by immunoSEQ multiplex PCR; TCRdb stores in-frame clones only, minus some. The table includes around 92,000 clones, 65% to 85% detected once. Time point of the sample: cycle 4 day 1 (C4D1), after less than 7 weeks of nivolumab. The patients all showed relapse after autologous stem cell transplantation, while their brentuximab vedotin exposure varied. This clone was counted ten times or more. The antigen remains undetermined. Germline CDR1 is SQVTM and CDR2 is ANQGSEA. With 6 bases clipped from V and 4 bases from J, the junction kept 8 bases outside the gene matches. The CDR3 covers 15 residues.

The rearrangement links TRBV29-1 to TRBJ2-2, with TRBD2 identical over 10 bases. The clonotype was recovered from a human donor with classical Hodgkin lymphoma. The source was peripheral blood mononuclear cells (PBMCs), collected before the fourth cycle of nivolumab. The CDR3 DNA sequence: TGCAGCGTCCAAGGAAGCGGGAGGGTCACCGGGGAGCTGTTTTTT. Amino acid sequence: CSVQGSGRVTGELFF.